A single T cell receptor beta chain is shown here with its context. Antigen specificity is unknown. The junction departs from the called germline gene at one end, perhaps through a read error. Then a second PCR, running roughly 7 to 11 cycles, was carried out with a sample-barcoded 5' primer and a J-beta primer mix. One entry per CDR3 protein, called by TCRdb with MiXCR from the 5' RACE reads. The data contain about 800,000 distinct CDR3 sequences, approximately 25% of them singletons. The source of the sample is a study of blood T cells in healthy people across ages. Notes on the study in general: Changes seen in expanded clonotypes were possibly confounded by donor CMV status left unknown. Naive CD4+ cells and diversity were both higher in long-lived donors than in aged donors.

This CDR3 is built from 14 residues. CDR1 DFQATT and CDR2 SNEGSKA come from the germline V gene (reference sequence). This sample also belongs to another study, concerning T cells of mothers and their children.

The gene calls are TRBV20-1 and TRBJ2-5, with TRBD1 matching over 7 bases. The receptor was isolated from a boy between 5 and 17 years old in good health. Sequences were obtained from blood. The CDR3 nucleotides read TGCAGTGCCGAAGACAGGGCCAGCTCCTACGAGCAGCACTTC. Amino acids: CSAEDRASSYEQHF.